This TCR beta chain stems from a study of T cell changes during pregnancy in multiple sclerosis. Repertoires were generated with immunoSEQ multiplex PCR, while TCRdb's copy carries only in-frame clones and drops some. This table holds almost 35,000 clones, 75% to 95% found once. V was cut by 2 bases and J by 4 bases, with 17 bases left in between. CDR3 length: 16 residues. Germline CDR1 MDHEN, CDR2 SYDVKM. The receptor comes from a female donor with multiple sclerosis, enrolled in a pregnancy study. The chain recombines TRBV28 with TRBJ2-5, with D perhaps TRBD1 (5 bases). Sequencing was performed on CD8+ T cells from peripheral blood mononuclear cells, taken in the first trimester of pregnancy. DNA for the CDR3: TGTGCCAGCAGTTTAGGCAAAACTGCCAGGGTAGAGACCCAGTACTTC. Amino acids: CASSLGKTARVETQYF.